The 14 T cell receptor beta chains in this list originate from one sample, sequenced in a study of T cells in Graves' hyperthyroidism and ophthalmopathy. The TCR beta CDR3 regions underwent amplification using RNA transcripts as the source. The primer set for the first-round RT-PCR of the TCR CDR3 was HTBI. TCRdb analysed the multiplex PCR reads with MiXCR anew, one entry per CDR3 protein. There are 530,000 or so distinct CDR3 sequences in the sample; approximately 24% occur only once, and around 11% lies in the top ten. The sample consisted of blood. The receptors stem from a woman aged 25 to 39 with Graves' ophthalmopathy.

The gene calls are TRBV6-5 and TRBJ1-1, with unresolved D. V lost 7 bases and J lost 1, with 13 bases in between. The germline V gene encodes CDR1 MNHEY and CDR2 SVGAGI. CDR3 length equals 14 residues. CDR3: CASTFTEKNTEAFF. For the CDR3, the DNA is TGTGCCAGCACTTTCACGGAGAAGAACACTGAAGCTTTCTTT.

This clonotype has ten or more counts. This chain connects TRBV12-3 or TRBV12-4 to TRBJ2-5; 12 bases align to TRBD2. The junction had 10 bases not matched to a gene; V was cut back by 6 bases and J by 5 bases. The CDR3 has 16 amino acids. CDR3 protein: CASRQTGTSGQETQYF. CDR3 in DNA: TGTGCCAGCAGGCAAACCGGGACTAGCGGGCAGGAGACCCAGTACTTC.

This clonotype was picked up many times. The genes are TRBV4-2 and TRBJ1-2; 11 bases are shared with TRBD1. This CDR3 is built from 17 residues. V lost 7 bases, J lost 1 base, and 11 bases stayed unmatched. Germline CDR1 is LGHNA and CDR2 is YNFKEQ. The CDR3 reads CASTPHGGTGGNYGYTF. DNA of the CDR3: TGTGCCAGCACCCCCCACGGAGGGACAGGGGGTAACTATGGCTACACCTTC.

This clonotype was recorded many times. The rearrangement joins TRBV28 to TRBJ2-7; tentatively, D is TRBD1 or TRBD2 (6 bases each). There are 14 residues in the CDR3. V was shortened by 5 bases and J by 6 bases, with 17 bases between the two germline ends. Germline V gene data show CDR1 as MDHEN and CDR2 as SYDVKM. CDR3 DNA sequence: TGTGCCAGCAGTCCGCGGGACAACGTCTTCGAGCAGTACTTC. Translation: CASSPRDNVFEQYF.

There are many counts of this clonotype. This chain uses TRBV15 with TRBJ1-2; D is undetermined. The germline gives CDR1 LNHNV, CDR2 YYDKDF (reference sequence). The CDR3 is 12 amino acids. V was trimmed by 1 base and J by 5 bases, leaving 5 bases between them. The CDR3 protein is CATSRAGYGYTF. In nucleotides, the CDR3 is TGTGCCACCAGCAGAGCCGGGTATGGCTACACCTTC.

This clonotype was picked up many times. The chain employs TRBV29-1 and TRBJ2-2; no clear D gene. The ends were cut back, 6 bases at V and 3 bases at J, with 14 bases in the middle. Germline V CDR1 and CDR2: SQVTM, ANQGSEA. This CDR3 spans 14 amino acids. The CDR3 DNA follows: TGCAGCGTCCGTCATGGAGAGGACACCGGGGAGCTGTTTTTT. Amino acid sequence: CSVRHGEDTGELFF.

This chain joins TRBV12-3 or TRBV12-4 and TRBJ1-1, with 11 positions matching TRBD1. Losses at the gene ends were 6 bases for V and 11 bases for J; bases not matched to a gene: 8. There are 13 residues in the CDR3. The CDR3 reads CASRGQGADNAFF. The CDR3, as DNA: TGTGCCAGCAGAGGACAGGGGGCGGATAACGCTTTCTTT.

V is TRBV2 and J is TRBJ2-5; D might be TRBD2 (5 bases). V lost 3 bases and J 5 bases, leaving 10 bases between the germline ends. The CDR3 has 13 amino acids. Germline-derived CDR1 and CDR2 are SNHLY and FYNNEI. CDR3 region: CASSEIRRETQYF. DNA of the CDR3: TGTGCCAGCAGTGAGATAAGGAGGGAGACCCAGTACTTC.

The J gene is TRBJ2-5, the V gene TRBV2; D is ambiguous. The CDR3 runs 14 residues. Germline values: CDR1 SNHLY, CDR2 FYNNEI. V was cut by 2 bases and J by 4 bases, with 11 bases left in between. Here the CDR3 DNA reads TGTGCCAGCAGTGAACCAAGGGAAGTAGAGACCCAGTACTTC. This encodes CASSEPREVETQYF.

In the case of this clonotype: The junction and the germline gene differ at one end; a read error may be behind it. The chain uses TRBV5-5 and TRBJ1-1, with D unresolved. This CDR3 region has 15 residues. Looked up from germline, CDR1 is SGHKS and CDR2 is YYEKEE (reference sequence). The CDR3 is CASSTSEAENTEAFF. CDR3 DNA: TGCGCCAGCAGCACATCCGAGGCCGAAAACACTGAAGCTTTCTTT. The variable domain in full, with the rest retrieved from reference TRBV5-5 and TRBJ1-1, is DAGVTQSPTHLIKTRGQQVTLRCSPISGHKSVSWYQQVLGQGPQFIFQYYEKEERGRGNFPDRFSARQFPNYSSELNVNALLLGDSALYLCASSTSEAENTEAFFGQGTRLTVV.

As for this clonotype: Likely a read error: the CDR3 ends without its conserved phenylalanine or tryptophan. The CDR3 is CAISVGGLAYEQYD. DNA of the CDR3: TGTGCCATCAGTGTGGGGGGATTAGCCTACGAGCAGTACGAC. V usage is TRBV6-4 and J usage is TRBJ2-7; D is perhaps TRBD2 (6 bases). Germline V gene data show CDR1 as MRHNA and CDR2 as SNTAGT. CDR3 length equals 14 residues.

This chain uses TRBV12-3 or TRBV12-4 with TRBJ1-5; no reliable D call. The CDR3 length is 15 residues. Trimming removed 3 bases at V and 5 bases at J, with 14 bases between. CDR3 in DNA: TGTGCCAGCAGTTTTGACGCCTCGACGGATCAGCCCCAGCATTTT. It is translated as CASSFDASTDQPQHF.

This clonotype came up many times. The chain has TRBV5-1 and TRBJ1-3; 9 bases are a match to TRBD1. CDR1 is SGHRS and CDR2 is YFSETQ in the germline V gene. With V trimmed by 0 bases and J by 3 bases, 4 bases remained unmatched. There are 16 residues in the CDR3. As DNA, the CDR3 is TGCGCCAGCAGCTTGGCCGGGACAGGGTATGGAAACACCATATATTTT. This codes for CASSLAGTGYGNTIYF.

This clonotype was detected many times. The chain is built from TRBV6-5 and TRBJ2-4; D perhaps matches TRBD1 (6 bases). Between the trimmed V and J ends, which lost 1 base and 8 bases, there was a span of 27 bases. Germline CDR1 reads MNHEY; CDR2 reads SVGAGI. This CDR3 is built from 19 residues. CDR3 amino acids: CASSYYSTRAQGLGDIQYF. CDR3 bases: TGTGCCAGCAGTTACTACTCGACGCGGGCCCAGGGGCTAGGGGACATTCAGTACTTC.